Listed below are T cell receptor beta chains from one sample, sequenced in a study of vaccination and CD4 T cells after COVID-19. MiXCR, run by TCRdb on the PCR reads, gives a single entry per CDR3 protein. The data hold about 15,000 distinct CDR3 sequences, with roughly 49% observed a single time. What these receptors recognize is not known. The specimen comprised CD4+ T cells from blood, cultured in vitro, sampled before SARS-CoV-2 vaccination. The receptor source for this set is a human donor who had recovered from COVID-19. Both conserved end residues are part of each CDR3. Each record gives: J gene, V gene, clone size, D gene, CDR3 protein, CDR3 DNA. A D gene is named only where the DNA matches it firmly. Size is stated for part of the rows, as once, few or many counts, or as a class when the clone is expanded.

J gene: TRBJ2-1
V gene: TRBV2
clone size: once
D gene: TRBD1
CDR3 protein: CASGTGTYNEQFF
CDR3 DNA: TGTGCCAGCGGGACAGGGACCTACAATGAGCAGTTCTTC

J gene: TRBJ2-7
V gene: TRBV28
clone size: .
D gene: .
CDR3 protein: CASSLRGRGYEQYF
CDR3 DNA: TGTGCCAGCAGTTTGAGGGGGAGAGGCTACGAGCAGTACTTC

J gene: TRBJ1-2
V gene: TRBV19
clone size: few
D gene: .
CDR3 protein: CASKARIAYYYGYTF
CDR3 DNA: TGTGCCAGTAAAGCTCGGATAGCATACTACTATGGCTACACCTTC

J gene: TRBJ1-6
V gene: TRBV20-1
clone size: .
D gene: .
CDR3 protein: CSARGQENSPLHF
CDR3 DNA: TGCAGTGCTAGAGGACAGGAAAATTCACCCCTCCACTTT

J gene: TRBJ2-5
V gene: TRBV5-6
clone size: .
D gene: TRBD1
CDR3 protein: CASSPGTGDGETQYF
CDR3 DNA: TGTGCCAGCAGCCCAGGGACAGGGGATGGGGAGACCCAGTACTTC

J gene: TRBJ2-7
V gene: TRBV6-1
clone size: .
D gene: TRBD1
CDR3 protein: CASSRDRVSYEQYF
CDR3 DNA: TGTGCCAGCAGCCGCGACAGGGTAAGCTACGAGCAGTACTTC

J gene: TRBJ2-2
V gene: TRBV7-2
clone size: .
D gene: .
CDR3 protein: CASSWSRGTGELFF
CDR3 DNA: TGTGCCAGCAGCTGGAGCCGAGGCACCGGGGAGCTGTTTTTT

J gene: TRBJ2-2
V gene: TRBV18
clone size: .
D gene: TRBD2
CDR3 protein: CASSRSGIVSNTGELFF
CDR3 DNA: TGTGCCAGCTCACGTAGCGGGATCGTTTCGAACACCGGGGAGCTGTTTTTT

J gene: TRBJ2-7
V gene: TRBV6-1
clone size: once
D gene: .
CDR3 protein: CASRPSAWEQYF
CDR3 DNA: TGTGCCAGCCGACCCTCGGCCTGGGAGCAGTACTTC

J gene: TRBJ2-1
V gene: TRBV20-1
clone size: few
D gene: TRBD2
CDR3 protein: CSAPSGTSVYNEQFF
CDR3 DNA: TGCAGTGCCCCCAGTGGGACTAGCGTATACAATGAGCAGTTCTTC

J gene: TRBJ2-1
V gene: TRBV10-1
clone size: .
D gene: TRBD2
CDR3 protein: CASSPGLATNEQFF
CDR3 DNA: TGCGCCAGCTCACCGGGACTAGCTACCAATGAGCAGTTCTTC

J gene: TRBJ2-2
V gene: TRBV6-5
clone size: .
D gene: .
CDR3 protein: CASSSNHRTDTGELFF
CDR3 DNA: TGTGCCAGCAGTTCCAACCACCGGACAGACACCGGGGAGCTGTTTTTT

J gene: TRBJ1-1
V gene: TRBV7-3
clone size: once
D gene: TRBD1
CDR3 protein: CASGGTGGTEAFF
CDR3 DNA: TGTGCCAGCGGCGGGACAGGGGGCACTGAAGCTTTCTTT

J gene: TRBJ1-1
V gene: TRBV5-1
clone size: .
D gene: .
CDR3 protein: CASSSPETVEAFF
CDR3 DNA: TGCGCCAGCAGCTCCCCTGAGACGGTTGAAGCTTTCTTT

J gene: TRBJ2-1
V gene: TRBV2
clone size: few
D gene: .
CDR3 protein: CASRPANEQFF
CDR3 DNA: TGTGCCAGCAGGCCTGCGAATGAGCAGTTCTTC

J gene: TRBJ1-1
V gene: TRBV10-1
clone size: .
D gene: TRBD1
CDR3 protein: CASSGGTGNTEAFF
CDR3 DNA: TGCGCCAGCAGTGGGGGGACAGGGAACACTGAAGCTTTCTTT

J gene: TRBJ1-1
V gene: TRBV6-1
clone size: few
D gene: .
CDR3 protein: CASTDGEDTEAFF
CDR3 DNA: TGTGCCAGCACCGATGGGGAGGACACTGAAGCTTTCTTT

J gene: TRBJ2-2
V gene: TRBV2
clone size: .
D gene: .
CDR3 protein: CASSDDTGELFF
CDR3 DNA: TGTGCCAGCAGTGATGATACCGGGGAGCTGTTTTTT

J gene: TRBJ1-2
V gene: TRBV12-3/TRBV12-4
clone size: .
D gene: TRBD1
CDR3 protein: CAGKPTGNYGYTF
CDR3 DNA: TGTGCCGGTAAACCGACAGGGAACTATGGCTACACCTTC

J gene: TRBJ1-1
V gene: TRBV27
clone size: .
D gene: .
CDR3 protein: CASDRREKNTEAFF
CDR3 DNA: TGTGCCAGCGACCGGCGAGAGAAGAACACTGAAGCTTTCTTT

J gene: TRBJ2-1
V gene: TRBV2
clone size: .
D gene: TRBD2
CDR3 protein: CATKLAGVGNEQFF
CDR3 DNA: TGTGCCACCAAACTAGCGGGAGTGGGCAATGAGCAGTTCTTC

J gene: TRBJ2-5
V gene: TRBV5-1
clone size: .
D gene: .
CDR3 protein: CASSFYGRETQYF
CDR3 DNA: TGCGCCAGCAGCTTTTACGGGAGAGAGACCCAGTACTTC

J gene: TRBJ1-4
V gene: TRBV20-1
clone size: .
D gene: .
CDR3 protein: CSARDPGDGEKLFF
CDR3 DNA: TGCAGTGCTAGAGATCCCGGGGACGGCGAAAAACTGTTTTTT

J gene: TRBJ2-1
V gene: TRBV7-2
clone size: .
D gene: .
CDR3 protein: CASSVLAGLFNEQFF
CDR3 DNA: TGTGCCAGCAGCGTTCTGGCGGGACTTTTCAATGAGCAGTTCTTC

J gene: TRBJ1-1
V gene: TRBV7-8
clone size: .
D gene: .
CDR3 protein: CASSVVNTEAFF
CDR3 DNA: TGTGCCAGCAGCGTCGTGAACACTGAAGCTTTCTTT

J gene: TRBJ2-4
V gene: TRBV2
clone size: .
D gene: TRBD2
CDR3 protein: CASRSGLAGGADIQYF
CDR3 DNA: TGTGCCAGCAGGTCGGGACTAGCGGGAGGTGCGGACATTCAGTACTTC

J gene: TRBJ2-5
V gene: TRBV25-1
clone size: .
D gene: .
CDR3 protein: CASSEPGQETQYF
CDR3 DNA: TGTGCCAGCAGTGAACCGGGACAAGAGACCCAGTACTTC

J gene: TRBJ2-1
V gene: TRBV2
clone size: .
D gene: TRBD2
CDR3 protein: CASSRTSGHNEQFF
CDR3 DNA: TGTGCCAGCAGCCGGACTAGCGGTCACAATGAGCAGTTCTTC

J gene: TRBJ1-3
V gene: TRBV2
clone size: .
D gene: .
CDR3 protein: CASSAWRDNSGNTIYF
CDR3 DNA: TGTGCCAGCAGTGCGTGGCGCGACAACTCTGGAAACACCATATATTTT

J gene: TRBJ2-5
V gene: TRBV19
clone size: few
D gene: TRBD1
CDR3 protein: CASSMDGQGTQYF
CDR3 DNA: TGTGCCAGTAGTATGGACGGACAGGGGACCCAGTACTTC

J gene: TRBJ2-6
V gene: TRBV7-8
clone size: once
D gene: .
CDR3 protein: CASSRAGVAGANVLTF
CDR3 DNA: TGTGCCAGCAGCAGGGCAGGGGTTGCTGGGGCCAACGTCCTGACTTTC

J gene: TRBJ1-2
V gene: TRBV5-4
clone size: .
D gene: .
CDR3 protein: CASSPSGNYGYTF
CDR3 DNA: TGTGCCAGCAGCCCCTCTGGGAACTATGGCTACACCTTC

J gene: TRBJ2-1
V gene: TRBV2
clone size: .
D gene: .
CDR3 protein: CASRGFPGRNSNEQFF
CDR3 DNA: TGTGCCAGCAGAGGATTTCCGGGACGAAACTCCAATGAGCAGTTCTTC

J gene: TRBJ2-4
V gene: TRBV15
clone size: .
D gene: .
CDR3 protein: CATSRELFPGDIQYF
CDR3 DNA: TGTGCCACCAGCAGAGAGCTCTTTCCGGGGGACATTCAGTACTTC

J gene: TRBJ1-4
V gene: TRBV20-1
clone size: .
D gene: .
CDR3 protein: CSARDRDTGNEKLFF
CDR3 DNA: TGCAGTGCTAGAGATCGGGACACTGGTAATGAAAAACTGTTTTTT

J gene: TRBJ1-3
V gene: TRBV6-1
clone size: .
D gene: .
CDR3 protein: CAGFGNTIYF
CDR3 DNA: TGTGCCGGCTTTGGAAACACCATATATTTT

J gene: TRBJ2-1
V gene: TRBV27
clone size: .
D gene: .
CDR3 protein: CASIPNWQGTYNEQFF
CDR3 DNA: TGTGCCAGCATTCCAAATTGGCAGGGAACCTACAATGAGCAGTTCTTC

J gene: TRBJ2-7
V gene: TRBV6-2/TRBV6-3
clone size: few
D gene: TRBD2
CDR3 protein: CASNYKAGGIGQYF
CDR3 DNA: TGTGCCAGCAACTACAAAGCGGGAGGAATAGGGCAGTACTTC

J gene: TRBJ1-1
V gene: TRBV30
clone size: .
D gene: .
CDR3 protein: CAWSGMGHANTEAFF
CDR3 DNA: TGTGCCTGGAGTGGCATGGGACATGCGAACACTGAAGCTTTCTTT

J gene: TRBJ2-2
V gene: TRBV4-2
clone size: .
D gene: .
CDR3 protein: CASSQGLFGTHTGELFF
CDR3 DNA: TGTGCCAGCAGCCAGGGCCTTTTCGGGACACACACCGGGGAGCTGTTTTTT

J gene: TRBJ2-1
V gene: TRBV20-1
clone size: once
D gene: .
CDR3 protein: CSARRGASYNEQFF
CDR3 DNA: TGCAGTGCTAGGCGGGGTGCATCTTACAATGAGCAGTTCTTC

J gene: TRBJ2-3
V gene: TRBV20-1
clone size: few
D gene: TRBD2
CDR3 protein: CSANGLAGPRSMEDTQYF
CDR3 DNA: TGCAGTGCGAACGGACTAGCGGGTCCCCGGTCGATGGAAGATACGCAGTATTTT

J gene: TRBJ1-2
V gene: TRBV6-5
clone size: .
D gene: TRBD1
CDR3 protein: CASSYPDRGGLGFYGYTF
CDR3 DNA: TGTGCCAGCAGTTACCCGGACAGGGGGGGTTTGGGCTTCTATGGCTACACCTTC

J gene: TRBJ2-7
V gene: TRBV20-1
clone size: .
D gene: TRBD2
CDR3 protein: CSARTPLAEQYEQYF
CDR3 DNA: TGCAGTGCTAGAACCCCCCTAGCGGAGCAGTACGAGCAGTACTTC

J gene: TRBJ1-5
V gene: TRBV7-9
clone size: .
D gene: .
CDR3 protein: CASSEGGNQPQHF
CDR3 DNA: TGTGCCAGCAGCGAAGGAGGGAATCAGCCCCAGCATTTT